The 3 T cell receptor beta chains below come from one sample, sequenced in a study of cytomegalovirus exposure and HLA in healthy donors. A multiplex PCR was run with 60 Vbeta primers and 13 Jbeta primers. The repertoire was sequenced with immunoSEQ multiplex PCR; TCRdb's copy has only in-frame clones and lacks some. The sample holds about 130,000 clones, 72% seen once. Material: PBMCs. The origin of the receptors is a man aged 25 to 45 in good health and CMV-seronegative.

In the case of this clone: An end of the junction differs from the germline gene, which may be a read error. The chain employs TRBV7-9 and TRBJ1-2; 10 positions match TRBD1. CDR1 is SEHNR, CDR2 FQNEAQ, per germline (reference sequence). This CDR3 has 14 residues. The CDR3 region is CSSSPGTGVYGYTF. CDR3 nucleotide sequence: TGTTCCAGCAGCCCCGGGACAGGGGTCTATGGCTACACCTTC.

The chain uses TRBV7-9 and TRBJ1-1; 7 bases match TRBD1. Germline values: CDR1 SEHNR, CDR2 FQNEAQ (reference sequence). This CDR3 spans 16 amino acids. The J segment lost 0 bases and the V segment lost 2 bases, leaving 6 bases of the junction unmatched. Here the CDR3 DNA reads TGTGCCAGCAGCTTAAAGACAGGGCCTCTGAACACTGAAGCTTTCTTT. Protein sequence: CASSLKTGPLNTEAFF.

The CDR3 DNA is TGCGCCAGCAGCCAATTACAGGGGAACACCGGGGAGCTGTTTTTT. Translation: CASSQLQGNTGELFF. This chain connects TRBV4-1 to TRBJ2-2, with TRBD1 as a possible D gene (6 bases). The CDR3 consists of 15 residues. Trimming took off 2 bases at V and 1 base at J, with 8 bases between the two ends. The germline gives CDR1 MGHRA, CDR2 YSYEKL.